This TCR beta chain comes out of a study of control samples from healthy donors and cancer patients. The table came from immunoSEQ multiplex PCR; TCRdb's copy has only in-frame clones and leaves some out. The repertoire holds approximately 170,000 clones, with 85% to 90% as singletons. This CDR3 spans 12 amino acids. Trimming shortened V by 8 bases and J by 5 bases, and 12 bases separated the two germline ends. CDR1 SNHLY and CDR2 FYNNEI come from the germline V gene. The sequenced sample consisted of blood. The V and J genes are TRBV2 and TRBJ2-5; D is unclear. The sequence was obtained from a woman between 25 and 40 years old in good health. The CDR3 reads CASRTPPETQYF. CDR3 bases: TGTGCCAGCCGGACCCCCCCGGAGACCCAGTACTTC.